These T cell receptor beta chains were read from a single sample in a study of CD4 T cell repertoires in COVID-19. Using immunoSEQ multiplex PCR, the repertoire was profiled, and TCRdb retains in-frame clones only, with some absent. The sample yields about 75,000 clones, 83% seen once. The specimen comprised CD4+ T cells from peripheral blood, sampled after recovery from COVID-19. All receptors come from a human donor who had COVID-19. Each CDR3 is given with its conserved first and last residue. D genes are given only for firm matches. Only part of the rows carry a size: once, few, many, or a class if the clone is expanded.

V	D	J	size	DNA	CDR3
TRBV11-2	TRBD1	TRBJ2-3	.	TGTGCCAGCAGCTTACTCCGGGACAGATCTAATACGCAGTATTTT	CASSLLRDRSNTQYF
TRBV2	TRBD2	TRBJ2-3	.	TGTGCCAGCCGCCGCCTAGCGGGAGGCACAGATACGCAGTATTTT	CASRRLAGGTDTQYF
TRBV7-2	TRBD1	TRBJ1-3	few	TGTGCCAGCAGCCCCGGGACAGGGGGCACTATCTCTGGAAACACCATATATTTT	CASSPGTGGTISGNTIYF
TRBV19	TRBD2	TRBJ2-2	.	TGTGCCTGCGCCGGACTAGCGGGAGCTGGGGGCGGGGAGCTGTTTTTT	CACAGLAGAGGGELFF
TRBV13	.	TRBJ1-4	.	TGTGCCAGCAGCTTAGGCAGAGGATGGGGGGAAAAACTGTTTTTT	CASSLGRGWGEKLFF
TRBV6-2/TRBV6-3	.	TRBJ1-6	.	TGTGCCAGCAGTTATCCGGAATCACCCCTCCACTTT	CASSYPESPLHF
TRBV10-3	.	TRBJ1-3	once	TGTGCCATCACCGAGGGGGACCGGGTATATTTT	CAITEGDRVYF
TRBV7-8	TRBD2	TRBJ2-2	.	TGTGCCAGCAGCTTAAGTAGCGGGAGCAACACCGGGGAGCTGTTTTTT	CASSLSSGSNTGELFF
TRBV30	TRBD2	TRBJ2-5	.	TGTGCCTGGAGTCAGGGCCTAGCGGGAGAGACCCAGTACTTC	CAWSQGLAGETQYF
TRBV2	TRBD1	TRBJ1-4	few	TGTGCCAGCCACGGGACAGCAACTAATGAAAAACTGTTTTTT	CASHGTATNEKLFF
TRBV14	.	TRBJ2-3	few	TGTGCCAGCAGCCAAGATCGGGGCACAGATACGCAGTATTTT	CASSQDRGTDTQYF
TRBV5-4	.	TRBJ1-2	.	TGTGCCAGCACCAACGAGGGCTGGTCGGGAAAGGACTATGGCTACACCTTC	CASTNEGWSGKDYGYTF
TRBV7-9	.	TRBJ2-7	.	TGTGCCAGCAGCCCCGCAAAAGAGCAGTACTTC	CASSPAKEQYF
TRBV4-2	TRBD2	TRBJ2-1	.	TGTGCCAGCAGCCCAGGACTAGCGGGAGTGTGGCAGTTCTTC	CASSPGLAGVWQFF